These 24 T cell receptor beta chains share one sample of origin, sequenced in a study of T cells after posttransplantation cyclophosphamide. Measured with immunoSEQ multiplex PCR; TCRdb has only the in-frame clones, and not every one. The table shows approximately 15,000 clones, with approximately 78% occurring only once. Controls had myeloablative marrow grafts with methotrexate and calcineurin inhibitor, sampled at 1 year. Sample: PBMCs, taken 441 days after allogeneic stem cell transplant with calcineurin inhibitor and methotrexate. All receptors derive from a male patient aged 30 to 40 who received an allogeneic stem cell transplant from an unrelated donor, was CMV-positive, and had acute and chronic GVHD. The graft donor may have given rise to some T cells.

This rearrangement joins TRBV25-1 to TRBJ1-6; perhaps TRBD1 as D (6 bases). CDR3 length: 16 residues. The germline gives CDR1 MGHDK, CDR2 SYGVNS. V was shortened by 10 bases and J by 0 bases, with 16 bases between the two germline ends. CDR3 DNA sequence: TGTGCCACTTCGGACAGCCCGAGCTCCTATAATTCACCCCTCCACTTT. It is translated as CATSDSPSSYNSPLHF.

Concerning this clone: At one boundary the junction diverges from the germline segment, which might be a read error. J is TRBJ1-1 and V is TRBV19; the match to TRBD1 covers 7 bases. In germline, CDR1 is LNHDA, CDR2 SQIVND (reference sequence). The CDR3 covers 14 residues. The CDR3 nucleotides are TGTGCCAGTAGTTTAGACAGGGAGGACACTGAAGCTTTCTTT. This sequence encodes CASSLDREDTEAFF.

The genes are TRBV6-6 and TRBJ1-3; TRBD1 agrees at 11 bases. The CDR3 length is 16 residues. In germline, CDR1 is MNHNY, CDR2 SVGAGI (reference sequence). The V and J ends lost 2 bases and 1 base, in that order; junction bases with no gene match: 1. The CDR3 DNA is TGTGCCAGCAGTTACGGACAGGGGGCTTCTGGAAACACCATATATTTT. It is translated as CASSYGQGASGNTIYF.

The chain's CDR3 is CATDTGTPRGDWAQHF. CDR3 DNA sequence: TGTGCCACCGATACCGGGACACCGAGGGGCGATTGGGCCCAGCATTTT. This chain connects TRBV6-6 to TRBJ1-5; perhaps TRBD1 as D (6 bases). Trimming pared 10 bases from V and 11 bases from J, leaving 30 bases between. The CDR3 runs 16 residues. Looked up from germline, CDR1 is MNHNY and CDR2 is SVGAGI (reference sequence).

V and J are TRBV2 and TRBJ1-5; 10 bases are shared with TRBD1. Germline CDR1 is SNHLY and CDR2 is FYNNEI. V lost 5 bases to trimming and J lost 5 bases; unmatched junction nucleotides: 6. This CDR3 has 15 residues. The CDR3 DNA is TGTGCCAGCAGTAGTCGGGACAGGGGCCATCAGCCCCAGCATTTT. Encoded protein: CASSSRDRGHQPQHF.

This rearrangement joins TRBV4-3 to TRBJ2-7; 7 bases line up with TRBD2. The CDR3 loop spans 16 amino acids. The ends lost 3 bases at V and 2 bases at J; junction bases unmatched: 10. Germline V lookup: CDR1 LGHNA, CDR2 YSLEER. CDR3 loop: CASSHSASGETYEQYF. The CDR3 DNA is TGCGCCAGCAGCCATTCCGCCAGCGGGGAGACCTACGAGCAGTACTTC.

The chain employs TRBV10-1 and TRBJ2-5; D not resolved. V lost 8 bases and J lost 5, with 9 bases in between. The CDR3 covers 11 residues. CDR1 is WNHNN, CDR2 SYGVQD, per germline (reference sequence). CDR3 amino acids: CASSLGETQYF. The CDR3 region has the DNA TGCGCCAGCTCCCTCGGGGAGACCCAGTACTTC.

This chain joins TRBV7-2 and TRBJ2-5, with 11 bases fitting TRBD2. V lost 4 bases to trimming and J lost 1 base; unmatched junction nucleotides: 5. The CDR3 is made up of 16 amino acids. Germline V CDR1 and CDR2: SGHTA, FQGNSA. The CDR3 bases are TGTGCCAGCAGCTCCTCTAGCGGGGGGACCCAAGAGACCCAGTACTTC. Amino acids: CASSSSSGGTQETQYF.

This sequence joins TRBV5-4 and TRBJ2-1; a weak D match, TRBD2 (7 bases). CDR3 length: 16 residues. Deletions cut 6 bases from V and 0 bases from J, with 16 bases between. The germline V gene encodes CDR1 SGHNT and CDR2 YYREEE (reference sequence). In DNA, the CDR3 is TGTGCCAGCACCCTAGGGGGGGCCTTCTCCTACAATGAGCAGTTCTTC. It encodes CASTLGGAFSYNEQFF.

The genes are TRBV6-4 and TRBJ2-1; 8 bases line up with TRBD1. Germline CDR1 and CDR2: MRHNA and SNTAGT. The CDR3 spans 15 residues. The J segment lost 10 bases and the V segment lost 0 bases, leaving 8 bases of the junction unmatched. As DNA, the CDR3 is TGTGCCAGCAGTGACTCCCGCAGGGGGCGCTGGGAGCAGTTCTTC. Translating gives CASSDSRRGRWEQFF.

Only one count was recorded for this clone. This chain connects TRBV9 to TRBJ2-1; D is undetermined. CDR3 size: 14 residues. V was clipped by 0 bases and J by 7 bases, with 11 bases between them. Germline values: CDR1 SGDLS, CDR2 YYNGEE. The CDR3 sequence: CASSVASGWNEQFF. The CDR3 nucleotides read TGTGCCAGCAGCGTAGCCTCTGGCTGGAATGAGCAGTTCTTC. The full variable domain, completed using reference TRBV9 and TRBJ2-1, is DSGVTQTPKHLITATGQRVTLRCSPRSGDLSVYWYQQSLDQGLQFLIQYYNGEERAKGNILERFSAQQFPDLHSELNLSSLELGDSALYFCASSVASGWNEQFFGPGTRLTVL.

This clone was seen just once. This chain connects TRBV18 to TRBJ2-5, with no clear D. Germline CDR1 KGHSH, CDR2 LQKENI. Trimming removed 3 bases at V and 4 bases at J, with 6 bases between. The length of the CDR3 is 12 residues. The CDR3 spells CASSPSGETQYF. Here the CDR3 DNA reads TGTGCCAGCTCACCCTCCGGAGAGACCCAGTACTTC. Full variable domain (outside the CDR3, taken from reference TRBV18 and TRBJ2-5): NAGVMQNPRHLVRRRGQEARLRCSPMKGHSHVYWYRQLPEEGLKFMVYLQKENIIDESGMPKERFSAEFPKEGPSILRIQQVVRGDSAAYFCASSPSGETQYFGPGTRLLVL.

A single count supports this clone. The chain links TRBV18 to TRBJ2-3, with 9 bases fitting TRBD2. In germline, CDR1 is KGHSH, CDR2 LQKENI. This CDR3 is 16 amino acids long. V was pared by 6 bases and J by 5 bases, with 12 bases of the junction left unmatched. The CDR3 region has the DNA TGTGCCAGCTCCTCGGGAGCTAGCGGGGCTTTAGATACGCAGTATTTT. Protein product: CASSSGASGALDTQYF. The whole variable domain, remainder taken from reference TRBV18 and TRBJ2-3, is NAGVMQNPRHLVRRRGQEARLRCSPMKGHSHVYWYRQLPEEGLKFMVYLQKENIIDESGMPKERFSAEFPKEGPSILRIQQVVRGDSAAYFCASSSGASGALDTQYFGPGTRLTVL.

The gene calls are TRBV4-1 and TRBJ2-7; possible D gene TRBD1, 6 bases. This CDR3 has 14 residues. Trimming removed 0 bases at V and 3 bases at J, with 9 bases between. Looked up from germline, CDR1 is MGHRA and CDR2 is YSYEKL. CDR3 region: CASSQEQGYYEQYF. Here the CDR3 DNA reads TGCGCCAGCAGCCAAGAACAGGGTTACTACGAGCAGTACTTC.

This clone was detected only once. The chain couples TRBV27 to TRBJ2-5; 10 positions match TRBD2. V was clipped by 4 bases and J by 11 bases; unmatched bases: 19. The CDR3 spans 17 residues. CDR1 and CDR2 from the germline V gene are MNHEY and SMNVEV (reference sequence). CDR3 sequence reads: CASSSYRLAGALYEQYF. CDR3 coding DNA: TGTGCCAGCAGTTCTTACCGCCTAGCGGGAGCCCTCTATGAGCAGTACTTC.

The genes are TRBV2 and TRBJ2-2; D is possibly TRBD1 (5 bases). The CDR3 is 15 amino acids. Trimming removed 6 bases from V and 4 bases from J, with 15 bases in between. Looked up from germline, CDR1 is SNHLY and CDR2 is FYNNEI. The CDR3 DNA is TGTGCCAGCAGCGTAAAAACAGGTAGCACCGGGGAGCTGTTTTTT. It yields the protein CASSVKTGSTGELFF.

This chain uses TRBV28 with TRBJ2-1; TRBD2 aligns across 8 bases. Trimming at V came to 2 bases and at J to 9 bases, leaving 9 bases not matched to a gene. Germline V CDR1 and CDR2: MDHEN, SYDVKM. The CDR3 totals 15 residues. The CDR3 is CASSLIRGTRAEQFF. The CDR3 DNA reads TGTGCCAGCAGTTTAATCAGAGGGACTAGGGCTGAGCAGTTCTTC.

Worth noting for this clone: Other DNA sequences within the sample encode an identical CDR3. The chain links TRBV27 to TRBJ2-7; 11 bases are shared with TRBD2. The CDR3 length is 15 residues. With 2 bases clipped from V and 5 bases from J, the junction kept 5 bases outside the gene matches. From germline, CDR1 is MNHEY and CDR2 SMNVEV (reference sequence). The CDR3 sequence is CASSLASGRTDEQYF. CDR3 in DNA: TGTGCCAGCAGTTTAGCTAGCGGGAGGACTGACGAGCAGTACTTC.

Note on this clone: Lacking the conserved final phenylalanine or tryptophan, this CDR3 likely reflects a read error. The DNA is omitted, as the CDR3 cannot be located on it reliably, and the CDR3 follows TCRdb's listing. V and J are TRBV7-5 and TRBJ2-3; the table's TRBD2 call for D was not verified on the DNA. TRBV7-5 counts as a pseudogene. The CDR3 adds up to 12 amino acids, both ends counted. CDR3 residues: CARSNWTSGGPP.

The chain carries TRBV5-1 and TRBJ2-5; 12 bases fit TRBD2. Germline-derived CDR1 and CDR2 are SGHRS and YFSETQ. V was pared by 4 bases and J by 3 bases, with 7 bases of the junction left unmatched. The CDR3 totals 16 residues. The DNA of the CDR3 is TGCGCCAGCAGCCCCCATCGACTAGCGGGGGAAGAGACCCAGTACTTC. It encodes CASSPHRLAGEETQYF.

The J gene is TRBJ1-5, the V gene TRBV4-3, with a tentative D call TRBD1 (5 bases). The ends were cut back, 0 bases at V and 1 base at J, with 7 bases in the middle. This CDR3 is 15 amino acids long. Per germline, CDR1 LGHNA and CDR2 YSLEER. CDR3 coding DNA: TGCGCCAGCAGCCAAGAGGGGGGAAGCAATCAGCCCCAGCATTTT. This encodes CASSQEGGSNQPQHF.

V gene TRBV6-1 combines with J gene TRBJ1-4, with D tentatively TRBD1 (5 bases). V was pared by 2 bases and J by 8 bases, with 9 bases between. CDR3 length: 13 amino acids. Germline V gene sequence: CDR1 MNHNS, CDR2 SASEGT. The DNA of the CDR3 is TGTGCCAGCAGTGAATACAGGACAGAAAAACTGTTTTTT. Translating it yields CASSEYRTEKLFF.

CDR3 loop: CASSLRLAGGSDEQFF. CDR3 DNA: TGTGCCAGCAGTTTACGGCTAGCGGGAGGGAGCGATGAGCAGTTCTTC. The rearrangement joins TRBV27 to TRBJ2-1, with 12 bases fitting TRBD2. The junction had 7 bases not matched to a gene; V was cut back by 2 bases and J by 8 bases. The CDR3 spans 16 residues. The V gene's germline CDR1 is MNHEY and CDR2 SMNVEV (reference sequence).

V is TRBV6-1 and J is TRBJ2-5; 8 positions agree with TRBD2. Germline V CDR1 and CDR2: MNHNS, SASEGT. V lost 4 bases and J lost 5; bases outside the gene matches: 6. The CDR3 totals 14 residues. The CDR3 nucleotides are TGTGCCAGCAGTGTTGCGGGAGGAGGTGAGACCCAGTACTTC. Protein sequence: CASSVAGGGETQYF.